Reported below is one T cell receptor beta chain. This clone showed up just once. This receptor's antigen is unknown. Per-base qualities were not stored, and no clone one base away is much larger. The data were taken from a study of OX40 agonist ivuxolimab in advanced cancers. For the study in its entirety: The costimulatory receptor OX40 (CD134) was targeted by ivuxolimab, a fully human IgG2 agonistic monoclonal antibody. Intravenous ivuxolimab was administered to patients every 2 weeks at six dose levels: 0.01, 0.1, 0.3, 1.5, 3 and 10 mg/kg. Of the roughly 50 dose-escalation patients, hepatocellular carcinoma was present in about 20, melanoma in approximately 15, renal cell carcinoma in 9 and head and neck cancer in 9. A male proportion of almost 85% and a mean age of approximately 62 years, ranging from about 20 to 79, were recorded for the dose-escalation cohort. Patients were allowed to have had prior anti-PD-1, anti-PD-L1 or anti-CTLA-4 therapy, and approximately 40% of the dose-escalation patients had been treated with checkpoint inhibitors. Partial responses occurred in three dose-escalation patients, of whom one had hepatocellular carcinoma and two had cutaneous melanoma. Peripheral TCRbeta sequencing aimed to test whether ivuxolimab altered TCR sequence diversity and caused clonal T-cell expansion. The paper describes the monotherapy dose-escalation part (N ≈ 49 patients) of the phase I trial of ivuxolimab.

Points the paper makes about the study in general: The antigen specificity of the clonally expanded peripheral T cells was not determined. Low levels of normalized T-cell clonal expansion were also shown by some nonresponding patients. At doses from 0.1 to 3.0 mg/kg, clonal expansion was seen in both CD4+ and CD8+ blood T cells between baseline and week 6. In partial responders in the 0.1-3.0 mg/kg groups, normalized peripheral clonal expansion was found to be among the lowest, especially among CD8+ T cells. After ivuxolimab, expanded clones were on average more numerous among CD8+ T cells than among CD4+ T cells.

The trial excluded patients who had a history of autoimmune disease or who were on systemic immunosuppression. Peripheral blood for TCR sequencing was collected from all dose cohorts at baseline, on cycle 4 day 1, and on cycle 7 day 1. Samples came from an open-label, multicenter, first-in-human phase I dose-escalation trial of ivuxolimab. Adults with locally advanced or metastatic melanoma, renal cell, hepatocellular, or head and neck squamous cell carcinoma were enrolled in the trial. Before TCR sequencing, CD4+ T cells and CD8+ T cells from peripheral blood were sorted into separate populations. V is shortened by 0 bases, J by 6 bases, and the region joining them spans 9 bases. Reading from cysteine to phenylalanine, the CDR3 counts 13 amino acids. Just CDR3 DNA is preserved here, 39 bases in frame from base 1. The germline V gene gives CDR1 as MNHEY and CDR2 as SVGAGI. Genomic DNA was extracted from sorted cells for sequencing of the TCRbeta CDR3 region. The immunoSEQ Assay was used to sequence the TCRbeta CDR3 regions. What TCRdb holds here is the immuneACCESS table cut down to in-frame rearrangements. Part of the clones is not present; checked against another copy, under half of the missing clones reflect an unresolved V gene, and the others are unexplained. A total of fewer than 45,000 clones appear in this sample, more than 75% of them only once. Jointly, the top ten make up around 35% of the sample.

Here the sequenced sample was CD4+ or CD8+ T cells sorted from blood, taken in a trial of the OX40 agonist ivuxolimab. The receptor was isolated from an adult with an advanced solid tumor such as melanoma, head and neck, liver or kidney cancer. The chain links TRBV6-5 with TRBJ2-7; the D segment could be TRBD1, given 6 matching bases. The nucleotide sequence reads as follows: TGTGCCAGCAGTTACTCCCCCAGGGGCGAGCAGTACTTC. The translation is CASSYSPRGEQYF.